This TCR beta chain was identified during a study of identical twins. The CDR3 is 13 residues long. Trimming removed 0 bases at V and 10 bases at J, with 10 bases between. Germline CDR1 and CDR2: LNHNV and YYDKDF (reference sequence). TCRdb itself ran the 5' RACE reads through MiXCR, one entry per CDR3 protein. The data show about 810,000 distinct CDR3 sequences, 10% to 15% seen once. These data also formed part of another study, on yellow fever vaccine responses in identical twins.

The sequenced sample was PBMCs. This clonotype was obtained from a woman between 18 and 29 years old in good health. The rearrangement uses TRBV15 and TRBJ2-1; no reliable D call. The DNA of the CDR3 is TGTGCCACCAGCAGAGAGGGGTATTGGGAGCAGTTCTTC. Residues: CATSREGYWEQFF. The variable domain in full, with the rest retrieved from reference TRBV15 and TRBJ2-1, is DAMVIQNPRYQVTQFGKPVTLSCSQTLNHNVMYWYQQKSSQAPKLLFHYYDKDFNNEADTPDNFQSRRPNTSFCFLDIRSPGLGDTAMYLCATSREGYWEQFFGPGTRLTVL.